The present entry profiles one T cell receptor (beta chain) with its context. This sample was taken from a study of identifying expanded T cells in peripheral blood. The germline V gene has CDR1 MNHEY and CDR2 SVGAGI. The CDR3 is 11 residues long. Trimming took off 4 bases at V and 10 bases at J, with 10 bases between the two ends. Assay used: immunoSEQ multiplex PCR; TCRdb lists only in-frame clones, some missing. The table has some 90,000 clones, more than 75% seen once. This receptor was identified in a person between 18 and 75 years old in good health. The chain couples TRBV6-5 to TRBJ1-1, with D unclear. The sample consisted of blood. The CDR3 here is CASSSGRAAFF. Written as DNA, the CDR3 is TGTGCCAGCAGTTCCGGACGGGCAGCTTTCTTT.